This is a list of T cell receptor beta chains from one sample in a study of blood T cells in healthy people across ages. MiXCR was run by TCRdb on the 5' RACE reads, yielding one entry per CDR3 protein. The sample includes approximately 810,000 distinct CDR3 sequences, around 30% of them seen just once. The specimen sequenced was blood. The receptors originated from a woman of 80 years or more in good health. The CDR3 runs from the conserved cysteine through the conserved F or W. The D gene is left open where the match is weak. Rows may omit the clone size; those that give it use once, few, many or a size class.

TRBJ1-2	NA	TRBD1	TRBV6-2/TRBV6-3	CASSPNTGQVYTF	TGTGCCAGCAGTCCAAATACGGGACAGGTCTACACCTTC
TRBJ1-2	NA	NA	TRBV20-1	CSASPGPGDYGYTF	TGCAGTGCTAGCCCGGGCCCAGGGGACTATGGCTACACCTTC
TRBJ2-5	NA	TRBD2	TRBV18	CAGSPRTSGGTRETQYF	TGTGCCGGCTCACCTCGGACTAGCGGGGGGACCAGAGAGACCCAGTACTTC
TRBJ2-3	NA	TRBD2	TRBV29-1	CSVVTSGGHTDTQYF	TGCAGCGTTGTAACTAGCGGGGGCCACACAGATACGCAGTATTTT
TRBJ2-4	NA	TRBD1	TRBV20-1	CSAREDRGNNIQYF	TGCAGTGCTAGAGAGGACAGGGGGAACAACATTCAGTACTTC
TRBJ2-2	NA	TRBD1	TRBV5-6	CASSPFRQGANGGELFF	TGTGCCAGCAGCCCATTTCGGCAGGGGGCGAATGGCGGGGAGCTGTTTTTT
TRBJ2-5	few	NA	TRBV19	CASSRTPRAPWETQYF	TGTGCCAGTAGCCGGACTCCTCGGGCCCCTTGGGAGACCCAGTACTTC
TRBJ2-5	NA	TRBD2	TRBV12-3/TRBV12-4	CASSLAGGGGGETQYF	TGTGCCAGCAGTTTAGCCGGGGGGGGTGGGGGAGAGACCCAGTACTTC
TRBJ1-1	few	TRBD1	TRBV7-6	CASSTGQVAGTEAFF	TGTGCCAGCAGCACCGGACAGGTTGCGGGCACTGAAGCTTTCTTT
TRBJ2-1	NA	NA	TRBV20-1	CSAPGHRTSRNRQFF	TGCAGTGCCCCGGGACATCGGACGTCAAGAAATAGGCAGTTCTTC
TRBJ2-2	NA	NA	TRBV5-1	CASSLPGTSTGELFF	TGCGCCAGCAGCTTGCCCGGGACATCCACCGGGGAGCTGTTTTTT
TRBJ2-5	NA	NA	TRBV14	CARSQPGVPKETQYF	TGTGCCCGCAGCCAACCAGGGGTCCCTAAAGAGACCCAGTACTTC
TRBJ2-1	NA	NA	TRBV2	CASSVERIAYNEQFF	TGTGCCAGCAGTGTCGAGCGCATAGCCTACAATGAGCAGTTCTTC
TRBJ1-4	many	TRBD1	TRBV27	CASSRTGSYEKLFF	TGTGCCAGCAGCCGGACAGGCTCCTATGAAAAACTGTTTTTT
TRBJ1-1	many	NA	TRBV6-2/TRBV6-3	CASRKPPLQYSAFF	TGTGCCAGCAGAAAGCCTCCCCTGCAGTATTCGGCTTTCTTT
TRBJ2-7	many	NA	TRBV18	CASSPPARTEQYF	TGTGCCAGCTCACCACCAGCTAGGACGGAGCAGTACTTC
TRBJ2-1	NA	NA	TRBV20-1	CSARPRATYNEQFF	TGCAGTGCTAGGCCGCGAGCTACCTACAATGAGCAGTTCTTC
TRBJ1-1	few	NA	TRBV29-1	CSALDPGDLLKAFF	TGCAGCGCCCTGGACCCCGGCGATCTTCTCAAAGCTTTCTTT
TRBJ2-7	NA	TRBD2	TRBV18	CARTPPGGLGNYEQYF	TGTGCCAGGACCCCACCGGGAGGGCTAGGGAACTACGAGCAGTACTTC
TRBJ2-3	many	NA	TRBV6-2/TRBV6-3	CASSYSVHHTDTQYF	TGTGCCAGCAGTTACTCGGTCCATCACACAGATACGCAGTATTTT
TRBJ2-3	many	NA	TRBV5-5	CASSLALASYTDTQYF	TGTGCCAGCAGCTTGGCTCTGGCGTCTTACACAGATACGCAGTATTTT
TRBJ2-1	many	NA	TRBV7-2	CASSSRGLAWEVYNEQFF	TGTGCCAGCAGCTCCAGAGGCCTAGCGTGGGAGGTGTACAATGAGCAGTTCTTC
TRBJ2-3	many	NA	TRBV4-1	CASSQAETATGTDTQYF	TGCGCCAGCAGCCAAGCTGAGACTGCGACGGGCACAGATACGCAGTATTTT
TRBJ2-1	NA	NA	TRBV6-2/TRBV6-3	CASTDTGNEQFF	TGTGCCAGCACTGATACAGGAAATGAGCAGTTCTTC
TRBJ2-5	many	TRBD2	TRBV12-3/TRBV12-4	CASSSTGLAGGSGETQYF	TGTGCCAGCAGTTCAACGGGACTAGCGGGGGGGAGTGGGGAGACCCAGTACTTC
TRBJ2-7	NA	TRBD1	TRBV20-1	CSARATGTYEQYF	TGCAGTGCTAGAGCGACAGGGACCTATGAGCAGTACTTC
TRBJ1-5	few	NA	TRBV20-1	CSAGGGSNQPQHF	TGCAGTGCTGGGGGGGGCAGCAATCAGCCCCAGCATTTT
TRBJ2-3	NA	NA	TRBV7-9	CASSKRSATGTDTQYF	TGTGCCAGCAGCAAAAGGTCGGCCACGGGCACAGATACGCAGTATTTT
TRBJ1-2	NA	TRBD1	TRBV29-1	CSGSTGTNYGYTF	TGCAGCGGTTCGACAGGGACTAACTATGGCTACACCTTC
TRBJ2-5	few	TRBD1	TRBV20-1	CSASGGAPETQYF	TGCAGTGCTTCAGGGGGCGCCCCGGAGACCCAGTACTTC
TRBJ2-5	many	NA	TRBV5-4	CASSFPGRGEETQYF	TGTGCCAGCAGCTTTCCGGGACGGGGAGAAGAGACCCAGTACTTC
TRBJ1-6	few	NA	TRBV18	CASSPSDRRGNSPLHF	TGTGCCAGCTCACCATCGGACCGCAGGGGTAATTCACCCCTCCACTTT
TRBJ2-5	many	TRBD2	TRBV20-1	CSASSSGGQETQYF	TGCAGTGCTAGCTCTAGCGGGGGGCAAGAGACCCAGTACTTC
TRBJ2-7	NA	TRBD2	TRBV5-1	CASSRTGTSGAYEQYF	TGCGCCAGCAGCCGAACGGGGACTAGCGGAGCCTACGAGCAGTACTTC
TRBJ2-4	many	NA	TRBV2	CASSDLRNARSSKNIQYF	TGTGCCAGCAGTGACCTTAGGAACGCCAGGTCTAGCAAAAACATTCAGTACTTC
TRBJ2-3	many	TRBD2	TRBV20-1	CSARTTSGWTRTDTQYF	TGCAGTGCTAGAACAACTAGCGGTTGGACGCGCACAGATACGCAGTATTTT
TRBJ1-5	few	NA	TRBV4-2	CASSQFRGTQPQHF	TGTGCCAGCAGCCAATTCAGGGGCACTCAGCCCCAGCATTTT
TRBJ2-3	many	TRBD2	TRBV6-1	CASSEYAGGSTDTQYF	TGTGCCAGCAGTGAATATGCGGGGGGATCCACAGATACGCAGTATTTT
TRBJ2-1	NA	NA	TRBV5-1	CASSSAGANEQFF	TGCGCCAGCAGCTCGGCGGGGGCCAATGAGCAGTTCTTC
TRBJ2-1	many	TRBD2	TRBV7-2	CASSLSGLAGGSSYNEQFF	TGTGCCAGCAGCTTGTCGGGACTAGCGGGGGGTAGCTCCTACAATGAGCAGTTCTTC
TRBJ2-5	few	NA	TRBV20-1	CSALGALENEQYF	TGCAGTGCTCTCGGGGCCTTGGAGAATGAGCAGTACTTC
TRBJ2-7	many	NA	TRBV7-9	CASSLGGTGRGYEQYF	TGTGCCAGCAGCTTAGGGGGCACCGGGAGAGGTTACGAGCAGTACTTC
TRBJ1-5	NA	NA	TRBV24-1	CATSDSDISNQPQHF	TGTGCCACCAGTGACTCGGACATTAGCAATCAGCCCCAGCATTTT
TRBJ2-5	NA	NA	TRBV7-2	CASTRMQETQYF	TGTGCCAGCACCAGGATGCAAGAGACCCAGTACTTC